This T cell receptor beta chain emerged from a study of identical twins. Overall study findings and caveats: Partial confounding of zero-insertion analyses by invariant MAIT and iNKT cells was possible.

The CDR3 is 16 residues long. Looked up from germline, CDR1 is MGHRA and CDR2 is YSYEKL. V dropped 2 bases and J dropped 4; count of bases not matched to a gene: 4. TCRdb re-analysed the 5' RACE reads in MiXCR, keeping a single row per CDR3 protein. Among fewer than 450,000 distinct CDR3 sequences, about 10% were seen once, and the ten largest hold under 9.5%. As to this clonotype: Its antigen is as yet unknown.

The rearrangement joins TRBV4-1 to TRBJ2-2; 10 bases agree with TRBD2. Sequencing input: naive T cells sorted from blood. The sequence came from a woman between 45 and 65 years old in good health. The CDR3 reads CASSQTTSGPTGELFF. In DNA form, the CDR3 reads TGCGCCAGCAGCCAAACGACTAGCGGGCCCACCGGGGAGCTGTTTTTT.